A single sample gave rise to the 26 T cell receptor beta chains below, sequenced in a study of control samples from healthy donors and cancer patients. TCRdb's table, derived via immunoSEQ multiplex PCR, lists solely in-frame clones and lacks some. The table has 70,000 to 95,000 clones, approximately 89% seen once. Material: blood. These receptors originate from a woman aged 25 to 39 in good health.

The V and J genes are TRBV6-5 and TRBJ1-2; 10 positions match TRBD1. V gave up 8 bases and J gave up 8 bases; unmatched junction bases: 8. Germline-derived CDR1 and CDR2 are MNHEY and SVGAGI. The length of the CDR3 is 13 residues. CDR3 coding DNA: TGTGCCAGCGGACCGGGACAGGGGCAGGGCTACACCTTC. Translated, it gives CASGPGQGQGYTF.

The CDR3 spells CASSLEWTGELFF. The CDR3 DNA reads as TGTGCCAGCAGCCTAGAGTGGACCGGGGAGCTGTTTTTT. The rearrangement joins TRBV5-5 to TRBJ2-2; D gene unclear. V gave up 4 bases and J gave up 5 bases, with 9 bases separating them. This CDR3 comprises 13 residues. Germline values: CDR1 SGHKS, CDR2 YYEKEE (reference sequence).

The rearrangement joins TRBV28 to TRBJ1-5; TRBD1 matches 7 bases. CDR3 length: 15 amino acids. With 5 bases clipped from V and 4 bases from J, the junction kept 8 bases outside the gene matches. Germline CDR1 reads MDHEN; CDR2 reads SYDVKM. CDR3 region: CASSPAGGRNQPQHF. CDR3 DNA: TGTGCCAGCAGTCCTGCAGGGGGTAGAAATCAGCCCCAGCATTTT.

The chain employs TRBV27 and TRBJ2-6; 11 nucleotides line up with TRBD2. Germline CDR1 is MNHEY and CDR2 is SMNVEV (reference sequence). This CDR3 has 18 amino acids. The ends lost 3 bases at V and 0 bases at J; junction bases unmatched: 4. The DNA of the CDR3 is TGTGCCAGCAGTTTGCTAGCGGGAGGCTTCTCTGGGGCCAACGTCCTGACTTTC. It specifies CASSLLAGGFSGANVLTF. Looking up the rest from reference TRBV27 and TRBJ2-6 gives the full variable domain: EAQVTQNPRYLITVTGKKLTVTCSQNMNHEYMSWYRQDPGLGLRQIYYSMNVEVTDKGDVPEGYKVSRKEKRNFPLILESPSPNQTSLYFCASSLLAGGFSGANVLTFGAGSRLTVL.

The CDR3 bases are TGTGCCAGCCGCTCGAAGGGACCTAATGAAAAACTGTTTTTT. This sequence encodes CASRSKGPNEKLFF. V and J are TRBV6-5 and TRBJ1-4, with D possibly matching TRBD1 (5 bases). The CDR3 loop spans 14 amino acids. In germline, CDR1 is MNHEY, CDR2 SVGAGI. Between the trimmed V and J ends, which lost 8 bases and 3 bases, there was a span of 13 bases.

The chain links TRBV6-1 to TRBJ2-7; no reliable D call. The CDR3 extends over 16 amino acids. Germline-derived CDR1 and CDR2 are MNHNS and SASEGT. Between the trimmed V and J ends, which lost 1 base and 2 bases, there was a span of 15 bases. CDR3 coding DNA: TGTGCCAGCAGTGAAGTCCCAGGAAGCCTCGCCTACGAGCAGTACTTC. It codes for CASSEVPGSLAYEQYF.

The V and J genes are TRBV19 and TRBJ1-2; D call uncertain. The germline CDR1 and CDR2 sequences are LNHDA and SQIVND (reference sequence). The CDR3 extends over 12 amino acids. Trimming took 7 bases from V and 5 from J, leaving 11 bases between them. This CDR3 reads CASTGGIYGYTF. DNA for the CDR3: TGTGCCAGTACCGGCGGGATTTATGGCTACACCTTC.

V is TRBV19 and J is TRBJ2-7, with D uncertain. V gave up 3 bases and J gave up 5 bases, with 17 bases separating them. This CDR3 is built from 15 residues. The germline gives CDR1 LNHDA, CDR2 SQIVND (reference sequence). The CDR3 reads CASSMVGNLRDEQYF. The CDR3 region has the DNA TGTGCCAGTAGTATGGTGGGGAACCTTCGGGACGAGCAGTACTTC. Based on the CDR3 plus reference TRBV19 and TRBJ2-7, the full variable domain is DGGITQSPKYLFRKEGQNVTLSCEQNLNHDAMYWYRQDPGQGLRLIYYSQIVNDFQKGDIAEGYSVSREKKESFPLTVTSAQKNPTAFYLCASSMVGNLRDEQYFGPGTRLTVT.

The rearrangement joins TRBV7-2 to TRBJ1-2, with a weak D call TRBD1 (5 bases). Germline loops: CDR1 SGHTA, CDR2 FQGNSA. The CDR3 has 16 amino acids. Trimming left V 1 base short and J 3 bases short, with 15 bases between. The CDR3 protein is CASSLGLRGYYYGYTF. The CDR3 bases are TGTGCCAGCAGCTTAGGCTTGAGGGGTTACTACTATGGCTACACCTTC.

The chain combines TRBV7-9 with TRBJ2-7; possibly TRBD1 or TRBD2 for D (5 bases each). CDR3 length: 12 amino acids. V gave up 5 bases and J gave up 6 bases, with 11 bases separating them. Germline-derived CDR1 and CDR2 are SEHNR and FQNEAQ (reference sequence). CDR3 bases: TGTGCCAGCAGCACTATGAGGGGCGAGCAGTACTTC. It specifies CASSTMRGEQYF.

This chain uses TRBV7-3 with TRBJ2-1, with D perhaps TRBD1 (6 bases). The V gene lost 5 bases and the J gene lost 5 bases, with 16 bases spanning the gap. Germline V CDR1 and CDR2: SGHTA, FQGTGA. The CDR3 has 15 amino acids. The CDR3 nucleotides are TGTGCCAGCAGCCCCCAGGGGATAGTTAACAATGAGCAGTTCTTC. It yields the protein CASSPQGIVNNEQFF.

The rearrangement links TRBV7-6 to TRBJ2-1; D is uncertain. The length of the CDR3 is 13 residues. CDR1 and CDR2 (germline): SGHVS, FNYEAQ. Trimming left V 5 bases short and J 6 bases short, with 11 bases between. CDR3 bases: TGTGCCAGCAGCCCCAGGATAGCCAATGAGCAGTTCTTC. Translated: CASSPRIANEQFF.

This clone was observed a single time. The chain employs TRBV11-3 and TRBJ2-1, with D perhaps TRBD2 (6 bases). Germline V gene lookup returns CDR1 SGHNT and CDR2 YENEEA. The CDR3 has 15 residues. V shed 5 bases and J shed 2 bases, with 13 bases lying between them. This chain's CDR3 is CASSIGTGTYNEQFF. The CDR3 region has the DNA TGTGCCAGCAGCATCGGGACTGGAACCTACAATGAGCAGTTCTTC.

The chain recombines TRBV27 with TRBJ2-3, with 9 nucleotides matching TRBD2. V gave up 5 bases and J gave up 2 bases; unmatched junction bases: 8. Germline V gene lookup returns CDR1 MNHEY and CDR2 SMNVEV (reference sequence). The CDR3 has 16 residues. The CDR3 here is CASSPLLAGLTDTQYF. In nucleotides, the CDR3 is TGTGCCAGCAGTCCCCTGCTAGCGGGGCTCACAGATACGCAGTATTTT.

The CDR3 loop is CASSTGQGIKADTQYF. The DNA of the CDR3 is TGTGCCAGTAGTACGGGACAGGGGATTAAAGCAGATACGCAGTATTTT. This chain connects TRBV19 to TRBJ2-3, with 10 positions matching TRBD1. V shed 4 bases and J 4 bases; nucleotides not matched to a gene: 8. The CDR3 totals 16 residues. CDR1 and CDR2 (germline): LNHDA, SQIVND (reference sequence).

This clone was recorded only once. The V and J genes are TRBV19 and TRBJ2-3; D is unclear. The CDR3 has 13 residues. CDR1 LNHDA and CDR2 SQIVND come from the germline V gene (reference sequence). V was cut by 5 bases and J by 2 bases, with 8 bases left in between. CDR3 sequence: CASSDLLTDTQYF. In nucleotides, the CDR3 is TGTGCCAGTAGTGACCTGCTCACAGATACGCAGTATTTT.

The chain recombines TRBV27 with TRBJ1-1, with 9 positions matching TRBD1. Germline V CDR1 and CDR2: MNHEY, SMNVEV (reference sequence). The trim removed 6 bases at V and 0 bases at J, leaving 2 bases unmatched. CDR3 size: 14 residues. The CDR3, as DNA: TGTGCCAGCAGGGGGACAGGGATGAACACTGAAGCTTTCTTT. This sequence encodes CASRGTGMNTEAFF.

The chain couples TRBV2 to TRBJ1-5, with 8 bases fitting TRBD1. The junction had 11 bases not matched to a gene; V was cut back by 7 bases and J by 3 bases. The CDR3 totals 16 residues. CDR1 and CDR2 (germline): SNHLY, FYNNEI. The chain's CDR3 is CASTYDRTGHNQPQHF. In DNA, the CDR3 is TGTGCCAGCACCTATGACCGGACAGGGCACAATCAGCCCCAGCATTTT.

The gene calls are TRBV28 and TRBJ1-5; D is undetermined. The CDR3 contains 13 residues. CDR1 and CDR2 from the germline V gene are MDHEN and SYDVKM. Trimming stripped 3 bases from V and 6 bases from J, with 9 bases between. The CDR3 sequence is CASSLGGAQPQHF. The DNA of the CDR3 is TGTGCCAGCAGTTTGGGCGGCGCTCAGCCCCAGCATTTT.

In this sample, this clone turned up a few times. This sequence joins TRBV21-1 and TRBJ1-1. TRBV21-1 represents a pseudogene. There are 15 residues in the CDR3. CDR3 bases: TGTGCCAGCAGCGCCCGGGGGGACTCGAACACTGAAGCTTTCTTT. This gives the protein CASSARGDSNTEAFF.

This chain links TRBV6-4 with TRBJ2-3, with 7 bases lining up with TRBD1. This CDR3 is built from 14 residues. J lost 1 base, V lost 2 bases, and 0 bases had no gene match. Per germline, CDR1 MRHNA and CDR2 SNTAGT. The CDR3 loop reads CASSDQGGTDTQYF. CDR3 bases: TGTGCCAGCAGTGACCAGGGGGGCACAGATACGCAGTATTTT.

This sequence joins TRBV7-2 and TRBJ2-7; D may be TRBD2 (6 bases). CDR1 is SGHTA, CDR2 FQGNSA, per germline. The ends were cut back, 3 bases at V and 3 bases at J, with 9 bases in the middle. The CDR3 loop spans 13 amino acids. The CDR3 DNA is TGTGCCAGCAGCTTGACTAGTATCTACGAGCAGTACTTC. Its protein product is CASSLTSIYEQYF.

V gene TRBV7-8 combines with J gene TRBJ2-5; 7 bases align to TRBD2. Germline lookup yields CDR1 SGHVS and CDR2 FQNEAQ. This CDR3 is built from 14 residues. Germline trimming cut 1 base from V and 5 bases from J; bases unmatched to any gene: 4. The CDR3 region is CASSLDTSAETQYF. CDR3 DNA sequence: TGTGCCAGCAGCTTAGATACTAGCGCGGAGACCCAGTACTTC.

The chain employs TRBV6-5 and TRBJ1-2; D may be TRBD1 (6 bases). V lost 5 bases, J lost 3 bases, and 10 bases lay in between. CDR3 length: 13 residues. CDR1 MNHEY and CDR2 SVGAGI come from the germline V gene. DNA for the CDR3: TGTGCCAGCAGTAGACAGGAGGACTATGGCTACACCTTC. It yields the protein CASSRQEDYGYTF.

The CDR3 here is CASSDGLAGQQFF. DNA of the CDR3: TGTGCCAGCAGTGACGGACTAGCGGGCCAGCAGTTCTTC. J is TRBJ2-1 and V is TRBV25-1; 11 bases fit TRBD2. CDR1 MGHDK and CDR2 SYGVNS come from the germline V gene. Germline trimming cut 3 bases from V and 11 bases from J; bases unmatched to any gene: 3. The CDR3 runs to 13 residues.

The rearrangement joins TRBV5-4 to TRBJ2-2; 7 positions match TRBD1. Losses at the gene ends were 2 bases for V and 2 bases for J; bases not matched to a gene: 3. The germline V gene has CDR1 SGHNT and CDR2 YYREEE (reference sequence). CDR3 length equals 15 residues. CDR3 sequence reads: CASSLRQGNTGELFF. In DNA, the CDR3 is TGTGCCAGCAGCTTACGACAGGGAAACACCGGGGAGCTGTTTTTT.